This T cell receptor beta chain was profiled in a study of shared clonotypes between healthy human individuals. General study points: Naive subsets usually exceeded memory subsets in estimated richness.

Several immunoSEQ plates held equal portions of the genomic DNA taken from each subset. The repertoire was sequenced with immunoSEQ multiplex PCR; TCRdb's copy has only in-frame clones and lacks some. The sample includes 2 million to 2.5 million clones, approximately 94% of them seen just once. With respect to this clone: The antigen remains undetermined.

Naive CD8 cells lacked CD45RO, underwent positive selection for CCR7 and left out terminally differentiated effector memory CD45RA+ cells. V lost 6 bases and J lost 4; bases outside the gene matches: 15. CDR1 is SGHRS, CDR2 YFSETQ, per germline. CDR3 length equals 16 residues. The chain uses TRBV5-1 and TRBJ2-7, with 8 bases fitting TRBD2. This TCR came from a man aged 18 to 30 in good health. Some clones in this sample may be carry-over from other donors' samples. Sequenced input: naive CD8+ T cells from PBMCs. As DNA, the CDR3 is TGCGCCAGCAACGAGGGGACGCCGGGACTAGGTTACGAGCAGTACTTC. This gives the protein CASNEGTPGLGYEQYF.